This TCR beta chain was sequenced for a study of blood T cells in healthy people across ages. V lost 2 bases and J 4 bases, leaving 11 bases between the germline ends. The CDR3 covers 14 residues. Per the germline V gene, CDR1 is KGHSH and CDR2 is LQKENI. Primed by a sample-barcoded 5' primer and a J-beta primer mix, a second PCR proceeded for 7 to 11 cycles. TCRdb re-analysed the 5' RACE reads in MiXCR, keeping a single row per CDR3 protein. The sample has fewer than 2,000,000 distinct CDR3 sequences, about 32% seen once. The chain joins TRBV18 to TRBJ2-5; the D is unclear. The receptor was isolated from a woman in her 30s in good health. Sample: blood. CDR3 in amino acids: CASSPARNSETQYF. CDR3 DNA: TGTGCCAGCTCACCAGCGCGGAATTCAGAGACCCAGTACTTC.